A single sample is the source of the 27 T cell receptor beta chains below, sequenced in a study of blood T cell repertoires in COVID-19. TCRdb keeps only in-frame clones here, not all; method: immunoSEQ multiplex PCR. The sample lists about 130,000 clones, around 87% seen once, with 3.5% to 4.5% in the top ten. Sequenced sample: peripheral blood. The receptors originated from a woman aged 60 to 75 with acute or convalescent COVID-19.

This chain connects TRBV10-1 to TRBJ2-7; 7 nucleotides agree with TRBD2. The CDR3 loop spans 14 amino acids. Germline-derived CDR1 and CDR2 are WNHNN and SYGVQD (reference sequence). Trimming cost V 5 bases and J 0 bases; bases outside gene matches: 4. The CDR3 spells CASSPSGYSYEQYF. The CDR3 bases are TGCGCCAGCAGTCCTAGCGGTTACTCCTACGAGCAGTACTTC.

The chain is built from TRBV29-1 and TRBJ1-1; unclear D gene. This CDR3 has 12 amino acids. Germline values: CDR1 SQVTM, CDR2 ANQGSEA. Trimming stripped 7 bases from V and 4 bases from J, with 13 bases between. CDR3 in DNA: TGCAGCGCTAAGAGAGGAAGCACTGAAGCTTTCTTT. Translating it yields CSAKRGSTEAFF.

The chain links TRBV25-1 to TRBJ2-7, with D unclear. This CDR3 spans 13 amino acids. Germline-derived CDR1 and CDR2 are MGHDK and SYGVNS. V was pared by 4 bases and J by 3 bases, with 10 bases between. The CDR3 DNA reads as TGTGCCAGCAGTGGAGCCAGGATCTACGAGCAGTACTTC. Translated, it gives CASSGARIYEQYF.

The chain carries TRBV18 and TRBJ1-3; tentatively, D is TRBD1 (6 bases). Trimming shortened V by 8 bases and J by 0 bases, and 11 bases separated the two germline ends. The CDR3 is 14 residues long. Per germline, CDR1 KGHSH and CDR2 LQKENI. In DNA form, the CDR3 reads TGTGCCAGCCGGGGGGGCGCCTCTGGAAACACCATATATTTT. Its protein product is CASRGGASGNTIYF.

The rearrangement joins TRBV21-1 to TRBJ1-4. TRBV21-1 is annotated as a pseudogene. The CDR3 is made up of 15 amino acids. The CDR3 protein is CASSKGPEGEEKLFF. The CDR3 nucleotides are TGTGCCAGCAGCAAAGGGCCCGAGGGAGAGGAAAAACTGTTTTTT.

The V call is TRBV19, the J call TRBJ1-5; D is undetermined. Germline CDR1 LNHDA, CDR2 SQIVND (reference sequence). CDR3 length: 14 amino acids. Between the trimmed V and J ends, which lost 0 bases and 4 bases, there was a span of 7 bases. The CDR3 nucleotides are TGTGCCAGTAGTATAGAGATCAGAAATCAGCCCCAGCATTTT. Translation gives CASSIEIRNQPQHF.

V gene TRBV18 combines with J gene TRBJ2-6; a possible D gene is TRBD1 (6 bases). Germline V CDR1 and CDR2: KGHSH, LQKENI. The CDR3 has 15 amino acids. V was cut by 3 bases and J by 2 bases, with 8 bases left in between. The CDR3 nucleotides read TGTGCCAGCTCACCCCGGGACACTGGGGCCAACGTCCTGACTTTC. The encoded protein is CASSPRDTGANVLTF.

This chain links TRBV28 with TRBJ2-7; 10 nucleotides line up with TRBD2. Trimming removed 8 bases from V and 3 bases from J; junction bases left unmatched: 1. The CDR3 is 12 amino acids. Germline CDR1 is MDHEN and CDR2 is SYDVKM. The CDR3 loop is CASRLAGYEQYF. The CDR3 DNA is TGTGCCAGCCGACTAGCGGGCTACGAGCAGTACTTC.

V and J are TRBV5-1 and TRBJ2-1, with TRBD2 matching 10 bases. Germline-derived CDR1 and CDR2 are SGHRS and YFSETQ. The CDR3 sequence is 15 residues long. J lost 9 bases, V lost 6 bases, and 12 bases had no gene match. In nucleotides, the CDR3 is TGCGCCAGCAAGGAGGCGGCTAGCGGGAGAGGTGAGCAGTTCTTC. This translates into CASKEAASGRGEQFF.

The chain couples TRBV6-5 to TRBJ1-1, with 7 positions matching TRBD1. V trimming: 7 bases; J trimming: 1 base; junction bases outside the gene matches: 6. There are 14 residues in the CDR3. Germline lookup yields CDR1 MNHEY and CDR2 SVGAGI. The CDR3 is CASTTGQPNTEAFF. In nucleotides, the CDR3 is TGTGCCAGCACCACGGGACAGCCGAACACTGAAGCTTTCTTT.

A word on this clone: It is unclear where the CDR3 begins or ends on the DNA, so no DNA is shown, and the CDR3 is as TCRdb lists it. The V gene is TRBV12-5, the J gene TRBJ1-4; the table's TRBD1 call for D was not verified on the DNA. The CDR3 contains 13 residues when both ends are counted. Germline V lookup: CDR1 LGHNT, CDR2 FRNRAP. The CDR3 is CVPPPGQAIKLFF.

In DNA, the CDR3 is TGTGCCAGCAGTGAAGCAACAGGGAGAGCGGGAGAGCAGTTCTTC. As protein: CASSEATGRAGEQFF. The V call is TRBV6-1, the J call TRBJ2-1, with a possible D match to TRBD2 (7 bases). This CDR3 contains 15 residues. Germline CDR1 and CDR2: MNHNS and SASEGT. The V end lost 0 bases, the J end lost 10 bases, and 16 bases lay between the germline ends.

The V call is TRBV7-9, the J call TRBJ2-1; 7 nucleotides agree with TRBD2. V lost 1 base and J lost 7; bases outside the gene matches: 16. Germline CDR1 reads SEHNR; CDR2 reads FQNEAQ (reference sequence). The CDR3 contains 18 residues. CDR3 sequence: CASSLGSAGARRWNEQFF. The CDR3 bases are TGTGCCAGCAGCTTAGGTTCGGCGGGAGCCCGCCGGTGGAATGAGCAGTTCTTC. The full variable domain, with the rest looked up from reference TRBV7-9 and TRBJ2-1, is DTGVSQNPRHKITKRGQNVTFRCDPISEHNRLYWYRQTLGQGPEFLTYFQNEAQLEKSRLLSDRFSAERPKGSFSTLEIQRTEQGDSAMYLCASSLGSAGARRWNEQFFGPGTRLTVL.

The chain is built from TRBV10-3 and TRBJ1-6; D possibly corresponds to TRBD1 (6 bases). Trimming took 0 bases from V and 10 from J, leaving 16 bases between them. Germline CDR1 and CDR2: ENHRY and SYGVKD. There are 16 residues in the CDR3. The CDR3 loop is CAISESRGGGQSPLHF. The CDR3 bases are TGTGCCATCAGTGAGTCGCGAGGCGGGGGGCAATCACCCCTCCACTTT.

This chain joins TRBV9 and TRBJ2-5; D possibly corresponds to TRBD2 (6 bases). Per germline, CDR1 SGDLS and CDR2 YYNGEE. The CDR3 consists of 12 residues. With 4 bases removed from V and 7 bases from J, the gap between germline ends came to 11 bases. In nucleotides, the CDR3 is TGTGCCAGCAGCCCCTCCGGGGGGACCCAGTACTTC. It yields the protein CASSPSGGTQYF.

This chain links TRBV5-4 with TRBJ2-7; 14 bases align to TRBD2. In germline, CDR1 is SGHNT, CDR2 YYREEE (reference sequence). The CDR3 consists of 16 residues. V was pared by 4 bases and J by 3 bases, with 6 bases of the junction left unmatched. CDR3 sequence reads: CASSAPGLAGVYEQYF. DNA for the CDR3: TGTGCCAGCAGCGCACCGGGACTAGCGGGAGTCTACGAGCAGTACTTC.

In its sample, this clone was seen a few times. This chain connects TRBV5-6 to TRBJ1-2; D unclear. The CDR3 consists of 14 residues. From germline, CDR1 is SGHDT and CDR2 YYEEEE. Trimming pared 0 bases from V and 8 bases from J, leaving 14 bases between. CDR3 protein: CASSLVARLKGYTF. CDR3 sequence (DNA): TGTGCCAGCAGCTTGGTGGCCAGGTTAAAGGGCTACACCTTC.

The rearrangement links TRBV11-2 to TRBJ2-7, with 7 positions matching TRBD1. There are 13 residues in the CDR3. Trimming took 2 bases from V and 2 from J; bases not matched to a gene: 0. Germline V gene data show CDR1 as SGHAT and CDR2 as FQNNGV. The CDR3 coding sequence is TGTGCCAGCAGCTTACAGGGGGCCTACGAGCAGTACGTC. Encoded protein: CASSLQGAYEQYV.

CDR3 bases: TGTGCCTGGATGGGCCACAGGGGACTCGACACTGAAGCTTTCTTT. This gives the protein CAWMGHRGLDTEAFF. The chain combines TRBV30 with TRBJ1-1, with TRBD1 matching over 7 bases. CDR3 length equals 15 residues. J lost 3 bases, V lost 4 bases, and 11 bases had no gene match. Germline V CDR1 and CDR2: GTSNPN, SVGIG (reference sequence).

This chain connects TRBV7-2 to TRBJ1-6; no definite D call. Germline-derived CDR1 and CDR2 are SGHTA and FQGNSA. The CDR3 runs 13 residues. Trimming took 3 bases from V and 10 from J, leaving 10 bases between them. The CDR3 loop is CASSFTRFSPLHF. The CDR3 DNA follows: TGTGCCAGCAGCTTCACGCGTTTCTCACCCCTCCACTTT.

This rearrangement joins TRBV15 to TRBJ1-6; 7 bases agree with TRBD1. The ends lost 0 bases at V and 17 bases at J; junction bases unmatched: 10. Germline loops: CDR1 LNHNV, CDR2 YYDKDF (reference sequence). The CDR3 sequence is 14 residues long. CDR3 region: CATSRDRIQQGIHF. CDR3 DNA sequence: TGTGCCACCAGCAGAGATCGGATACAACAGGGGATCCACTTT.

In this sample, this clone turned up a few times. The chain has TRBV21-1 and TRBJ1-3; TRBD1 was called by the table and not checked on the DNA. TRBV21-1 is an annotated pseudogene. The CDR3 consists of 19 residues. Here the CDR3 DNA reads TGTGCCAGCAGCGTGCGCGGCAGGGGGCTAAGGAGGCCTGGAAACACCATATATTTT. Protein product: CASSVRGRGLRRPGNTIYF.

The DNA for the CDR3 is TGTGCCAGCAGTCCCGGACAGCTCTATAATTCACCCCTCCACTTT. Translating it yields CASSPGQLYNSPLHF. The rearrangement links TRBV25-1 to TRBJ1-6, with D possibly matching TRBD1 (6 bases). The V gene lost 5 bases and the J gene lost 3 bases, with 11 bases spanning the gap. The CDR3 extends over 15 amino acids. In germline, CDR1 is MGHDK, CDR2 SYGVNS.

The chain is built from TRBV7-2 and TRBJ1-2; D is undetermined. V was clipped by 3 bases and J by 4 bases, with 9 bases between them. The CDR3 runs 13 residues. Germline V gene sequence: CDR1 SGHTA, CDR2 FQGNSA. Here the CDR3 DNA reads TGTGCCAGCAGCTTGCGGAGAATCTATGGCTACACCTTC. It yields the protein CASSLRRIYGYTF.

The rearrangement joins TRBV5-8 to TRBJ1-4; 9 bases are shared with TRBD1. With V trimmed by 1 base and J by 4 bases, 5 bases remained unmatched. From germline, CDR1 is SGHTS and CDR2 YDEGEE. This CDR3 comprises 16 residues. This CDR3 is CASSLPGTGINEKLFF. The DNA for the CDR3 is TGTGCCAGCAGCTTGCCCGGGACAGGGATTAATGAAAAACTGTTTTTT.

The gene calls are TRBV19 and TRBJ2-4; perhaps TRBD2 as D (5 bases). V was trimmed by 6 bases and J by 6 bases, leaving 12 bases between them. The CDR3 length is 13 residues. Germline loops: CDR1 LNHDA, CDR2 SQIVND (reference sequence). The chain's CDR3 is CASSSGRGNIQYF. In DNA form, the CDR3 reads TGTGCCAGTAGCTCAGGACGGGGAAACATTCAGTACTTC.

V and J are TRBV30 and TRBJ1-2; D call uncertain. V was cut by 2 bases and J by 4 bases, with 17 bases left in between. Looked up from germline, CDR1 is GTSNPN and CDR2 is SVGIG (reference sequence). This CDR3 contains 15 residues. The CDR3 DNA reads TGTGCCTGGAGTTCAACCGGGTGGACTCCCTATGGCTACACCTTC. It codes for CAWSSTGWTPYGYTF.